One and the same sample provided the 23 T cell receptor beta chains below, sequenced in a study of shared clonotypes between healthy human individuals. Only in-frame clones appear in the TCRdb table, and some are missing; sequencing was by immunoSEQ multiplex PCR. In the table there are approximately 1,500,000 clones, around 98% of which are singletons. Sequencing was performed on naive CD4+ T cells sorted from blood. Sample subset: CD45RA+ positively selected. These receptors all stem from a man aged 30 to 39 in good health.

The chain uses TRBV4-2 and TRBJ1-3; D gene uncertain. CDR3 length equals 18 residues. The germline CDR1 and CDR2 sequences are LGHNA and YNFKEQ. The ends were cut back, 0 bases at V and 4 bases at J, with 19 bases in the middle. The CDR3 is CASSQELRSTRPGNTIYF. CDR3 sequence (DNA): TGTGCCAGCAGCCAAGAACTACGTTCTACCCGTCCGGGAAACACCATATATTTT.

The chain carries TRBV19 and TRBJ2-5; 9 positions agree with TRBD2. Germline V gene sequence: CDR1 LNHDA, CDR2 SQIVND (reference sequence). The CDR3 extends over 14 amino acids. Losses at the gene ends were 3 bases for V and 7 bases for J; bases not matched to a gene: 6. The CDR3 DNA reads as TGTGCCAGTAGTATCCCCCAAGCGGGAGGGACCCAGTACTTC. Its translation is CASSIPQAGGTQYF.

This chain links TRBV5-4 with TRBJ2-1; 8 bases agree with TRBD1. This CDR3 region has 15 residues. V was clipped by 3 bases and J by 8 bases; unmatched bases: 10. Germline V gives CDR1 SGHNT, CDR2 YYREEE (reference sequence). CDR3 DNA sequence: TGTGCCAGCAGCTCCCAGGTATCAGGGGGCGATGAGCAGTTCTTC. This codes for CASSSQVSGGDEQFF.

The J gene is TRBJ2-5, the V gene TRBV5-1, with D maybe TRBD1 (6 bases). CDR3 size: 16 residues. V dropped 3 bases and J dropped 0 bases, with 15 bases sitting between them. In germline, CDR1 is SGHRS, CDR2 YFSETQ. CDR3 nucleotides: TGCGCCAGCAGCTGGGGCCTACAGGGTTACCAAGAGACCCAGTACTTC. It is translated as CASSWGLQGYQETQYF.

This chain links TRBV28 with TRBJ2-7; D remains unclear. The CDR3 sequence is 11 residues long. Germline values: CDR1 MDHEN, CDR2 SYDVKM. The germline V and J ends were trimmed by 6 bases and 6 bases, with 9 bases remaining between them. The CDR3 nucleotides read TGTGCCAGCAGCCCCCGAGTCGAGCAGTACTTC. Residues: CASSPRVEQYF.

The chain uses TRBV11-2 and TRBJ1-4, with TRBD1 matching 7 bases. V shed 0 bases and J 12 bases; nucleotides not matched to a gene: 13. This CDR3 is 16 amino acids long. Germline CDR1 reads SGHAT; CDR2 reads FQNNGV. The CDR3, as DNA: TGTGCCAGCAGCTTAGATAGCCCTAAGACAGGGTCCGAACTGTTTTTT. It encodes CASSLDSPKTGSELFF. Drawing the rest from reference TRBV11-2 and TRBJ1-4, the complete variable domain is EAGVAQSPRYKIIEKRQSVAFWCNPISGHATLYWYQQILGQGPKLLIQFQNNGVVDDSQLPKDRFSAERLKGVDSTLKIQPAKLEDSAVYLCASSLDSPKTGSELFFGSGTQLSVL.

This chain uses TRBV18 with TRBJ2-1, with 13 bases lining up with TRBD2. Germline V CDR1 and CDR2: KGHSH, LQKENI. CDR3 length: 16 amino acids. V was pared by 0 bases and J by 9 bases, with 5 bases of the junction left unmatched. The CDR3: CASSPPGLAGYGEQFF. The CDR3 region has the DNA TGTGCCAGCTCACCACCGGGACTAGCGGGATATGGTGAGCAGTTCTTC.

V gene TRBV6-5 combines with J gene TRBJ2-7, with D tentatively TRBD2 (6 bases). The V gene's germline CDR1 is MNHEY and CDR2 SVGAGI. V lost 4 bases, J lost 2 bases, and 12 bases lay in between. The CDR3 totals 14 residues. For the CDR3, the DNA is TGTGCCAGCAGTTTTTCACTAGCAGCCTACGAGCAGTACTTC. It encodes CASSFSLAAYEQYF.

This chain uses TRBV29-1 with TRBJ2-1, with 9 bases fitting TRBD2. Germline values: CDR1 SQVTM, CDR2 ANQGSEA. The CDR3 totals 13 residues. The ends lost 8 bases at V and 13 bases at J; junction bases unmatched: 15. Here the CDR3 DNA reads TGCAGCTTCAATAAGGAGGCGGGAGGGCCACAGTTCTTC. Translation: CSFNKEAGGPQFF.

This clone came up once. This chain links TRBV10-3 with TRBJ2-1, with D possibly TRBD1 on 6 matching bases. Germline CDR1 and CDR2: ENHRY and SYGVKD. Between the trimmed V and J ends, which lost 2 bases and 8 bases, there was a span of 13 bases. This CDR3 spans 14 amino acids. The CDR3 DNA sequence: TGTGCCATCAGTGAGCTCCAGGGGATGGATGAGCAGTTCTTC. Translation: CAISELQGMDEQFF.

The chain couples TRBV7-9 to TRBJ1-1; no reliable D call. Germline V lookup: CDR1 SEHNR, CDR2 FQNEAQ (reference sequence). The CDR3 loop spans 12 amino acids. V dropped 5 bases and J dropped 10 bases, with 14 bases sitting between them. The CDR3: CASSLEGDGAFF. As DNA, the CDR3 is TGTGCCAGCAGCCTAGAGGGAGACGGAGCTTTCTTT.

The chain employs TRBV7-6 and TRBJ2-7, with 9 bases lining up with TRBD1. The ends lost 5 bases at V and 6 bases at J; junction bases unmatched: 5. Germline CDR1 SGHVS, CDR2 FNYEAQ. This CDR3 spans 13 amino acids. This CDR3 reads CASSPGQGTEQYF. CDR3 coding DNA: TGTGCCAGCAGCCCTGGACAGGGGACCGAGCAGTACTTC.

The chain employs TRBV7-2 and TRBJ1-5, with 10 bases lining up with TRBD1. CDR1 is SGHTA, CDR2 FQGNSA, per germline. V shed 5 bases and J 6 bases; nucleotides not matched to a gene: 7. The CDR3 is 15 residues long. CDR3 nucleotide sequence: TGTGCCAGCAGCCCCGACAGGGGGCTTCTTCAGCCCCAGCATTTT. This sequence encodes CASSPDRGLLQPQHF.

The rearrangement links TRBV18 to TRBJ2-1; 9 nucleotides agree with TRBD2. Trimming removed 2 bases from V and 5 bases from J; junction bases left unmatched: 4. The CDR3 sequence is 15 residues long. The germline CDR1 and CDR2 sequences are KGHSH and LQKENI. The CDR3, as DNA: TGTGCCAGCTCACCAGGGACTAGCCGACACAATGAGCAGTTCTTC. It codes for CASSPGTSRHNEQFF.

V is TRBV5-1 and J is TRBJ2-3, with TRBD2 matching over 9 bases. This CDR3 spans 16 amino acids. Germline CDR1 and CDR2: SGHRS and YFSETQ. V was clipped by 3 bases and J by 8 bases; unmatched bases: 13. The CDR3 sequence is CASSSWGSGRVGTQYF. The CDR3 DNA reads TGCGCCAGCAGCTCCTGGGGTAGCGGGAGAGTTGGTACGCAGTATTTT.

The rearrangement uses TRBV28 and TRBJ1-2, with 7 bases identical to TRBD1. Trimming at V came to 7 bases and at J to 3 bases, leaving 8 bases not matched to a gene. CDR3 length: 14 residues. Germline V CDR1 and CDR2: MDHEN, SYDVKM. The DNA of the CDR3 is TGTGCCAGCACCCCAGGGGGTTTAGACTATGGCTACACCTTC. Translation: CASTPGGLDYGYTF.

This chain connects TRBV5-4 to TRBJ2-2; 12 bases agree with TRBD2. This CDR3 comprises 17 residues. After removal of 0 bases from V and 1 base from J, the junction contained 1 base not matched to a gene. Per the germline V gene, CDR1 is SGHNT and CDR2 is YYREEE (reference sequence). Here the CDR3 reads CASSLGTSGKNTGELFF. CDR3 in DNA: TGTGCCAGCAGCTTGGGGACTAGCGGGAAGAACACCGGGGAGCTGTTTTTT.

The gene calls are TRBV5-1 and TRBJ2-7; 13 positions agree with TRBD2. CDR3 length: 17 amino acids. Trimming cost V 4 bases and J 4 bases; bases outside gene matches: 11. The V gene's germline CDR1 is SGHRS and CDR2 YFSETQ. CDR3 DNA: TGCGCCAGCAGCCCAGGGACTAGCGGGATTCCCTCGTACGAGCAGTACTTC. Protein sequence: CASSPGTSGIPSYEQYF.

The chain is built from TRBV11-1 and TRBJ1-2, with 7 bases identical to TRBD1. The CDR3 covers 14 residues. Germline trimming cut 5 bases from V and 4 bases from J; bases unmatched to any gene: 7. CDR1 and CDR2 (germline): SGHAT, FQDESV (reference sequence). CDR3 loop: CASSRTGLGYGYTF. The DNA of the CDR3 is TGTGCCAGCAGCAGGACAGGCTTGGGCTATGGCTACACCTTC.

V is TRBV7-6 and J is TRBJ2-5, with a tentative D call TRBD2 (6 bases). CDR1 and CDR2 (germline): SGHVS, FNYEAQ. The V end lost 5 bases, the J end lost 2 bases, and 18 bases lay between the germline ends. The CDR3 totals 16 residues. The CDR3 reads CASSRGRLDSQETQYF. In DNA, the CDR3 is TGTGCCAGCAGCCGAGGGAGACTAGACTCTCAAGAGACCCAGTACTTC.

The gene calls are TRBV29-1 and TRBJ2-1, with a weak D call TRBD2 (5 bases). V dropped 5 bases and J dropped 6 bases, with 17 bases sitting between them. The V gene's germline CDR1 is SQVTM and CDR2 ANQGSEA. The CDR3 has 14 residues. CDR3 sequence (DNA): TGCAGCGTTCCACCCTCCGGGAACCCCAATGAGCAGTTCTTC. Translation gives CSVPPSGNPNEQFF.

J is TRBJ2-7 and V is TRBV11-2, with D possibly being TRBD2 (6 bases). The CDR3 runs 13 residues. V was cut by 4 bases and J by 3 bases, with 10 bases left in between. Germline V gives CDR1 SGHAT, CDR2 FQNNGV. CDR3 bases: TGTGCCAGCAGCTCGGGACTGAACTACGAGCAGTACTTC. Protein sequence: CASSSGLNYEQYF.

This clone has just one count. Other DNA sequences of this sample code for an identical CDR3. This chain links TRBV7-2 with TRBJ2-3; D ambiguous. Germline V gene lookup returns CDR1 SGHTA and CDR2 FQGNSA. CDR3 length: 14 amino acids. Trimming removed 0 bases at V and 1 base at J, with 5 bases between. CDR3 DNA sequence: TGTGCCAGCAGCTTAGCCTTGGGCACAGATACGCAGTATTTT. This codes for CASSLALGTDTQYF.